The clone carrying this T cell receptor (beta chain) occurred a few times. Its matching antigen is unknown. CDR1 SGHTA and CDR2 FQGTGA come from the germline V gene. This CDR3 is 13 amino acids long. The V gene lost 1 base and the J gene lost 5 bases, with 8 bases spanning the gap. TCRdb ran MiXCR on the reads and lists one entry per CDR3 protein. This table holds around 300,000 distinct CDR3 sequences, roughly a quarter found once. The source of the sample is a study of T cell repertoires in cytomegalovirus infection. Study summary: CMV infection together with matching HLA type was indicated by public TCR beta signatures. General study findings and limits: The response measured ex vivo was dominated by TCR beta clonotypes (HLA-C-restricted and CMV-specific). Cumulative public TCR beta family frequency identified CMV carriers with the relevant HLA.

The source is a human donor in good health (CMV status not recorded). Some clones in this sample may be carry-over from other donors' samples. The specimen was PBMCs. The genes are TRBV7-3 and TRBJ1-1; D ambiguous. CDR3 sequence (DNA): TGTGCCAGCAGCTTAAGAAGAGAAACTGAAGCTTTCTTT. Translation gives CASSLRRETEAFF.